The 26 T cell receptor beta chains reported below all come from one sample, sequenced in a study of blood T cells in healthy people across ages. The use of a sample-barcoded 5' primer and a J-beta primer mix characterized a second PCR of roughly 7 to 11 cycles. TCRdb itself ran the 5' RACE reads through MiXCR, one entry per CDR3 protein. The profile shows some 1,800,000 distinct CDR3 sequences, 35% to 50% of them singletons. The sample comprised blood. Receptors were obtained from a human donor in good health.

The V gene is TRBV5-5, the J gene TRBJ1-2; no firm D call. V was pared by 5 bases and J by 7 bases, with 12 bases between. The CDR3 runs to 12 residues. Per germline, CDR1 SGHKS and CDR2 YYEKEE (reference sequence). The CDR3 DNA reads TGTGCCAGCAGGTGGGGAGGAGGTGGCTACACCTTC. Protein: CASRWGGGGYTF.

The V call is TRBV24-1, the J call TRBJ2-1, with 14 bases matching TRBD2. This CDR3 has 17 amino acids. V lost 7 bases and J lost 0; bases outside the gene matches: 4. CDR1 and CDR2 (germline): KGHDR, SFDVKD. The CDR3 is CATRRTSGGSSYNEQFF. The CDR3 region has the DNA TGTGCCACCAGGCGGACTAGCGGGGGGAGCTCCTACAATGAGCAGTTCTTC.

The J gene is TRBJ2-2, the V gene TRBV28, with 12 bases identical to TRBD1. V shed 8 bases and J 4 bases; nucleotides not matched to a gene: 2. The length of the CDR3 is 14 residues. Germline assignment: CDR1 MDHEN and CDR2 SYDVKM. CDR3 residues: CASLGQGATGELFF. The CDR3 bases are TGTGCCAGCTTGGGACAGGGGGCCACCGGGGAGCTGTTTTTT.

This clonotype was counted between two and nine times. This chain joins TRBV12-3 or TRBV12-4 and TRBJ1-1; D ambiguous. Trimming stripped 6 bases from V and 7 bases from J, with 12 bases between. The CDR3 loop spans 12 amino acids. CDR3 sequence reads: CASSRLPIEAFF. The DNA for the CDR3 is TGTGCCAGCAGCCGTTTACCGATTGAAGCTTTCTTT.

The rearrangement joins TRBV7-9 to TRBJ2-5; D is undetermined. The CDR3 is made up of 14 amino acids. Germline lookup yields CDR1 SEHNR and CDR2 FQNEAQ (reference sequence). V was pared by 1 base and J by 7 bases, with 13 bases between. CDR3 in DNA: TGTGCCAGCAGCTTAGTAGCCCTTATCGGGACCCAGTACTTC. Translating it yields CASSLVALIGTQYF. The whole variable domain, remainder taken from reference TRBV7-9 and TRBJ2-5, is DTGVSQNPRHKITKRGQNVTFRCDPISEHNRLYWYRQTLGQGPEFLTYFQNEAQLEKSRLLSDRFSAERPKGSFSTLEIQRTEQGDSAMYLCASSLVALIGTQYFGPGTRLLVL.

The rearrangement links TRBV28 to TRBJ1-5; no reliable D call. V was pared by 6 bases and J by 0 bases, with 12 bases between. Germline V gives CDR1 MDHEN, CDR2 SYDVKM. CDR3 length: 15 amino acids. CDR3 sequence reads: CASSVLVRSNQPQHF. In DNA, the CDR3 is TGTGCCAGCAGCGTCCTTGTCCGTAGCAATCAGCCCCAGCATTTT.

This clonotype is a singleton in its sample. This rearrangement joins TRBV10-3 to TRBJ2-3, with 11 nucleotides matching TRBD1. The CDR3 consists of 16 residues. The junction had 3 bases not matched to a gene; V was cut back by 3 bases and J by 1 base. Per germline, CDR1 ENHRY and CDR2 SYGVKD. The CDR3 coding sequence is TGTGCCATCAGTGACCGGGACAGGGGGGGCACAGATACGCAGTATTTT. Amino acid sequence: CAISDRDRGGTDTQYF.

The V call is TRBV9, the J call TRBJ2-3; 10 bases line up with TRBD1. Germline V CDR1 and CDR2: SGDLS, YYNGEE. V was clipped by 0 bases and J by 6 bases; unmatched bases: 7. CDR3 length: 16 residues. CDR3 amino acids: CASSVGFDRGRDTQYF. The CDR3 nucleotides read TGTGCCAGCAGCGTAGGATTTGACAGGGGGCGCGATACGCAGTATTTT.

In DNA, the CDR3 is TGTGCCAGCAGCTTCGACAGCTTCACCGAAAAACTGTTTTTT. It specifies CASSFDSFTEKLFF. The chain uses TRBV11-2 and TRBJ1-4; D may be TRBD1 (5 bases). Trimming cost V 3 bases and J 8 bases, with 13 bases left between them. The CDR3 totals 14 residues. Germline V gene lookup returns CDR1 SGHAT and CDR2 FQNNGV.

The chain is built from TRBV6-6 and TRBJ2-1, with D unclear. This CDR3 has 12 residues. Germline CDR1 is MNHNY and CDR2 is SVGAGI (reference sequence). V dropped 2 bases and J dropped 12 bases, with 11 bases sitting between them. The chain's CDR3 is CASSYVESGQFF. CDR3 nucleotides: TGTGCCAGCAGTTACGTAGAGTCTGGGCAGTTCTTC.

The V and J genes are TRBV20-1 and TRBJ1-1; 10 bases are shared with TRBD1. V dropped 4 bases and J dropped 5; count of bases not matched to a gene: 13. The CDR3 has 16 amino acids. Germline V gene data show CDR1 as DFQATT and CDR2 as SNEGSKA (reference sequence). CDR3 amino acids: CSAIAGTGELGTEAFF. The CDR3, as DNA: TGCAGTGCTATAGCCGGGACAGGGGAATTGGGAACTGAAGCTTTCTTT.

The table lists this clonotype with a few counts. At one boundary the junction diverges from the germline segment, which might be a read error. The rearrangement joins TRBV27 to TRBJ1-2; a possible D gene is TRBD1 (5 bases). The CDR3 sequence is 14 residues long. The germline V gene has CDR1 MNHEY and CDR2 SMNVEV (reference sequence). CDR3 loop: CASRSGASVYGYTF. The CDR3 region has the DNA TGCGCCAGTCGATCCGGGGCCTCAGTCTATGGCTACACCTTC.

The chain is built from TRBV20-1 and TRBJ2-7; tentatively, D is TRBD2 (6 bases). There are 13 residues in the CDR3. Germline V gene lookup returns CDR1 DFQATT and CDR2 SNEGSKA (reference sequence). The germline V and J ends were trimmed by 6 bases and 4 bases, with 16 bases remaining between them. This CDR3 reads CSASPPGEYEQYF. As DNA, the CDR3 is TGCAGTGCCTCACCCCCGGGGGAATACGAGCAGTACTTC.

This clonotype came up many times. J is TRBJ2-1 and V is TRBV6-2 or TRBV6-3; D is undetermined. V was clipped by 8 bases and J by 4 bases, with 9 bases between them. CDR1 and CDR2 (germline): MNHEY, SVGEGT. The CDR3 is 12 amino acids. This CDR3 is CASGPVYNEQFF. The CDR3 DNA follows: TGTGCCAGCGGTCCAGTATACAATGAGCAGTTCTTC.

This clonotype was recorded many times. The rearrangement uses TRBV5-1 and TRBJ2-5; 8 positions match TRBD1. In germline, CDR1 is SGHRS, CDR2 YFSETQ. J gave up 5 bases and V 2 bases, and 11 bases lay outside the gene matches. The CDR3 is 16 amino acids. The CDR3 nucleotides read TGCGCCAGCAGCTTTGGGGCCAAGACAGGGGTTGAGACCCAGTACTTC. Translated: CASSFGAKTGVETQYF.

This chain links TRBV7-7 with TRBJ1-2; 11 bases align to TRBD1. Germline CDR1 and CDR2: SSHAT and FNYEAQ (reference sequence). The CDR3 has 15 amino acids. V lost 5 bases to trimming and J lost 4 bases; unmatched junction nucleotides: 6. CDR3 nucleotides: TGTGCCAGCAGCCCCATTGGGACAGGGGGCTATGGCTACACCTTC. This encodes CASSPIGTGGYGYTF.

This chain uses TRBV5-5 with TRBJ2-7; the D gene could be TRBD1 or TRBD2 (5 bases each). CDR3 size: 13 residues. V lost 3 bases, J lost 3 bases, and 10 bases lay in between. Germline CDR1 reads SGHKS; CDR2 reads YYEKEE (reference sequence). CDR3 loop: CASSWGSHYEQYF. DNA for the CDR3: TGTGCCAGCAGCTGGGGGTCCCACTACGAGCAGTACTTC. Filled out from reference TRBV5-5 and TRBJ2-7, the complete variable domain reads DAGVTQSPTHLIKTRGQQVTLRCSPISGHKSVSWYQQVLGQGPQFIFQYYEKEERGRGNFPDRFSARQFPNYSSELNVNALLLGDSALYLCASSWGSHYEQYFGPGTRLTVT.

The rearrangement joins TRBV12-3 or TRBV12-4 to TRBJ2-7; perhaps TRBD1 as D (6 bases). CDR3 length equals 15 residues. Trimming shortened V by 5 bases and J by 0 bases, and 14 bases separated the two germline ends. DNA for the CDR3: TGTGCCAGCAGTCGCAGCCAGGGGAACTCCTACGAGCAGTACTTC. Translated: CASSRSQGNSYEQYF.

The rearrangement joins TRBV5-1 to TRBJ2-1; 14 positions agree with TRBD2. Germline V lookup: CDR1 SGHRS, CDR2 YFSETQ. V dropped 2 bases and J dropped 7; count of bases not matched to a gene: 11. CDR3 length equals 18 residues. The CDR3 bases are TGCGCCAGCAGCTTTAATTCGATGACTAGCGGGGGGGCTAATGAGCAGTTCTTC. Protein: CASSFNSMTSGGANEQFF.

This chain's CDR3 is CASKEGPGNTEAFF. CDR3 DNA sequence: TGTGCCAGCAAGGAGGGTCCGGGGAACACTGAAGCTTTCTTT. This rearrangement joins TRBV28 to TRBJ1-1; no firm D call. V lost 7 bases and J 1 base, leaving 13 bases between the germline ends. This CDR3 spans 14 amino acids. CDR1 is MDHEN, CDR2 SYDVKM, per germline.

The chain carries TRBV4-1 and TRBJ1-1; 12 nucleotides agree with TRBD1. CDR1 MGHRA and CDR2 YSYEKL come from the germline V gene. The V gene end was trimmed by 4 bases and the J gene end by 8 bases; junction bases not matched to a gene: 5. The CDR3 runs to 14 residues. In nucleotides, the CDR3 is TGCGCCAGCAGCCGGGGACAGGGGGCGAACGAAGCTTTCTTT. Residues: CASSRGQGANEAFF.

CDR3 coding DNA: TGCAGTGCCGCTAGACTATTGGGTAGGGCAAGCAATCAGCCCCAGCATTTT. This translates into CSAARLLGRASNQPQHF. The rearrangement links TRBV20-1 to TRBJ1-5; no clear D. Germline lookup yields CDR1 DFQATT and CDR2 SNEGSKA (reference sequence). The V end lost 6 bases, the J end lost 1 base, and 22 bases lay between the germline ends. The CDR3 contains 17 residues.

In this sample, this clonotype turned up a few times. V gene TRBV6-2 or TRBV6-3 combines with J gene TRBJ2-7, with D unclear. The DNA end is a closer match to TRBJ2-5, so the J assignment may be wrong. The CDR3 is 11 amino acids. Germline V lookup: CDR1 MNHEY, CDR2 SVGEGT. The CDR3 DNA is TGTGCCAGCAGTCGGTCATGGACCCAGTACTTC. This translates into CASSRSWTQYF.

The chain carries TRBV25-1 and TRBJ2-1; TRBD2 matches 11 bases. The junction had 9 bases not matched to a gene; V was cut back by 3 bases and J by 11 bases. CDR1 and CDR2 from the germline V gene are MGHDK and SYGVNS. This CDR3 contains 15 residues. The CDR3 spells CASSDSGLAGRQQFF. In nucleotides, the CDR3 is TGTGCCAGCAGTGATTCCGGACTAGCGGGTCGACAGCAGTTCTTC. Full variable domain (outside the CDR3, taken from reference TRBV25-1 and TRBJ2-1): EADIYQTPRYLVIGTGKKITLECSQTMGHDKMYWYQQDPGMELHLIHYSYGVNSTEKGDLSSESTVSRIRTEHFPLTLESARPSHTSQYLCASSDSGLAGRQQFFGPGTRLTVL.

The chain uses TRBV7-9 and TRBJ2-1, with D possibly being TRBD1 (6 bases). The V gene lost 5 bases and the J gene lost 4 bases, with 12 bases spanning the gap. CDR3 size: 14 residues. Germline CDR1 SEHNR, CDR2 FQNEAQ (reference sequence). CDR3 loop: CASSNRTEYNEQFF. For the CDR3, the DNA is TGTGCCAGCAGCAATCGGACAGAATACAATGAGCAGTTCTTC. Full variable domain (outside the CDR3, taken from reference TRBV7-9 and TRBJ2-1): DTGVSQNPRHKITKRGQNVTFRCDPISEHNRLYWYRQTLGQGPEFLTYFQNEAQLEKSRLLSDRFSAERPKGSFSTLEIQRTEQGDSAMYLCASSNRTEYNEQFFGPGTRLTVL.

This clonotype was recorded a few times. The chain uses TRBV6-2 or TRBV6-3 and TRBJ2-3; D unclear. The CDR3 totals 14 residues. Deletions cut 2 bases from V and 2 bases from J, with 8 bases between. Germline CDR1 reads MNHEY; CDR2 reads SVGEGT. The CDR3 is CASSYREFTDTQYF. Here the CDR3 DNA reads TGTGCCAGCAGTTACCGTGAGTTCACAGATACGCAGTATTTT.